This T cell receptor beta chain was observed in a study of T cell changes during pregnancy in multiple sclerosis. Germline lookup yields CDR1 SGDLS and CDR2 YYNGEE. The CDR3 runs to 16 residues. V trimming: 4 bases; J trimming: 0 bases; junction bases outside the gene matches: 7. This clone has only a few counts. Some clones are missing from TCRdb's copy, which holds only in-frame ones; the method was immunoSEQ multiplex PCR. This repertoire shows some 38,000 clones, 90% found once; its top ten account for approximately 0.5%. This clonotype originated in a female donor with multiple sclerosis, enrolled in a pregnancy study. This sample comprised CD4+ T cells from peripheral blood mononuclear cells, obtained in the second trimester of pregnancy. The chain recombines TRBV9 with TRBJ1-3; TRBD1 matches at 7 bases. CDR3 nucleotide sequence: TGTGCCAGCAGCTTCCTTGGGGACAGCTCTGGAAACACCATATATTTT. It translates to CASSFLGDSSGNTIYF.